What follows describes a single TCR beta chain. What it binds is not known. Sequence at one end of the junction differs from germline and may be a read error. The sample belongs to a study of esophageal squamous cell carcinoma under preoperative chemotherapy. The CDR3 length is 15 residues. The germline CDR1 and CDR2 sequences are SGHTA and FQGNSA. TCRdb redid the calling of the PCR reads with MiXCR, one entry per CDR3 protein. The repertoire has about 30,000 distinct CDR3 sequences, roughly 52% of them found once; the top ten carry about 12%. Time point noted: before preoperative PTX-NDP chemotherapy. Before surgery, patients were given preoperative paclitaxel-nedaplatin chemotherapy. Notes on the study in general: Paclitaxel-nedaplatin therapy caused immediate, substantial clonotype frequency changes.

The TCR was taken from a human donor with esophageal squamous cell carcinoma. The donor label of this sample is uncertain. The rearrangement joins TRBV7-2 to TRBJ2-4; D not certain. Sampling was performed from a patient given preoperative chemotherapy. The CDR3 DNA follows: TGTGCCAGCAGTAGCACAACGAGAGCCCAAAACACTCAGTACTTC. Translated, it gives CASSSTTRAQNTQYF.